A selection of T cell receptor beta chains follows, all from one sample in a study of CD8+ T cells in alopecia areata. Profiled with immunoSEQ multiplex PCR; TCRdb holds only in-frame clones, not every one. The top ten clones hold roughly 47% of a sample with roughly 60,000 clones, around 47% of them seen once. Sample: NKG2D-low CD8+ T cells sorted from blood. These receptors all come from a human donor with alopecia areata. Each CDR3 is given with its conserved first and last residue. Each record gives: clone size, D gene, J gene, V gene, CDR3 protein, CDR3 DNA. D genes are given only for firm matches. Only part of the rows carry a size: once, few, many, or a class if the clone is expanded.

. . TRBJ2-7 TRBV5-1 CASSFPGEPANEQYF TGCGCCAGCAGCTTCCCAGGGGAACCAGCCAACGAGCAGTACTTC
few . TRBJ1-2 TRBV7-9 CASSPGYGYTF TGTGCCAGCAGCCCAGGCTATGGCTACACCTTC
. . TRBJ2-2 TRBV27 CASSKNTGELFF TGTGCCAGCAGCAAAAACACCGGGGAGCTGTTTTTT
few TRBD1 TRBJ1-2 TRBV29-1 CSVRDRENGYTF TGCAGCGTTAGGGACAGGGAAAACGGCTACACCTTC
. . TRBJ2-7 TRBV7-9 CASSPRSHEQYF TGTGCCAGCAGCCCCCGGTCCCACGAGCAGTACTTC
. . TRBJ2-1 TRBV9 CASSFAVGSNEQFF TGTGCCAGCAGCTTTGCAGTCGGTAGCAATGAGCAGTTCTTC
. . TRBJ2-7 TRBV20-1 CSAREGGEQYF TGCAGTGCTAGAGAAGGAGGCGAGCAGTACTTC
once . TRBJ1-3 TRBV27 CASSSDGGNTIYF TGTGCCAGCAGTTCGGACGGTGGAAACACCATATATTTT
few TRBD2 TRBJ2-3 TRBV29-1 CSVEGPGTTFRTDTQYF TGCAGCGTTGAAGGCCCCGGGACTACCTTCCGCACAGATACGCAGTATTTT
few . TRBJ2-1 TRBV10-3 CAISGLEGEQFF TGTGCCATCAGTGGGCTGGAGGGGGAGCAGTTCTTC